This TCR beta chain was identified in a study of cytomegalovirus exposure and HLA in healthy donors. Whole-study context: Sequencing of about 179 million T cells in an earlier analysis found 100 million to 140 million unique TCR beta sequences.

PCR used 60 Vbeta primers and 13 Jbeta primers. Sequencing used immunoSEQ multiplex PCR; TCRdb keeps in-frame clones, though not all of them. Of around 200,000 clones in the sample, over 65% are singletons; the top ten hold roughly 2.8%. The study, taken as a whole, reports: A few chains linked to CMV were shown in vitro to be specific for CMV antigens. By HLA locus, TCR association rates varied in a later analysis, with DRB1 showing the most and HLA-C the fewest. The Asian-associated ancestry cluster reportedly had fewer N-insertions than the roughly 670-donor mean in a later analysis.

A remark on this clone: Antigen unknown.

The sample was PBMCs. The clonotype comes from a woman aged 45 to 65 in good health and CMV-seropositive.

The CDR3 reads CASSSGTGYNDEQFF. Here the CDR3 DNA reads TGTGCCAGCAGTTCCGGGACAGGGTATAACGATGAGCAGTTCTTC. The genes are TRBV5-8 and TRBJ2-1; 9 nucleotides align to TRBD1. This CDR3 contains 15 residues. The germline gives CDR1 SGHTS, CDR2 YDEGEE. V was pared by 5 bases and J by 8 bases, with 11 bases of the junction left unmatched.